The present T cell receptor beta chain was sequenced within a study of T cell repertoires and HLA-DP antigens. Study context: In vitro CD4+ alloreactivity was against HeLa-presented HLA-DP.

Concerning this clone itself: The antigen remains unidentified.

Purity of the untouched CD4+ T cells was approximately 98%. Trimming pared 4 bases from V and 2 bases from J, leaving 18 bases between. The CDR3 contains 17 residues. In germline, CDR1 is SGHAT, CDR2 FQDESV (reference sequence). Overall study results and limits: Responder cells were total CD4+ cells with a HeLa antigen-presenting system.

The method was immunoSEQ multiplex PCR; TCRdb's version includes in-frame clones alone and lacks a portion of them. The repertoire holds around 70,000 clones, with about four fifths as singletons. The sample comprised CD4+ T cells from PBMCs. V usage is TRBV11-1 and J usage is TRBJ2-1; perhaps D is TRBD1 or TRBD2 (5 bases each). This clonotype was sampled from a man between 60 and 75 years old in good health and CMV-seronegative. The CDR3 spells CASSSRPRGRTYNEQFF. CDR3 coding DNA: TGTGCCAGCAGCTCGAGGCCCCGGGGCCGGACCTACAATGAGCAGTTCTTC.